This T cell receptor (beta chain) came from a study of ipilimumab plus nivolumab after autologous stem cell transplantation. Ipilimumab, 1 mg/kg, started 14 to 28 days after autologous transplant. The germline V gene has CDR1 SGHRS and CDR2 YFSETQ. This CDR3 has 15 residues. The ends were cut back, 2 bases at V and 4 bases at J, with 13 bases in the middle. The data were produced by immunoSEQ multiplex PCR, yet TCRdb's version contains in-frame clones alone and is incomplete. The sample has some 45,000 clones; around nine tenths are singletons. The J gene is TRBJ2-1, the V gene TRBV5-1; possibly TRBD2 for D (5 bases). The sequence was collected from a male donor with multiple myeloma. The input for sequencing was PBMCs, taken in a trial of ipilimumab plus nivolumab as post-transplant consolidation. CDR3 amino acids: CASSFGVANYNEQFF. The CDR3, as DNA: TGCGCCAGCAGCTTCGGGGTAGCCAATTACAATGAGCAGTTCTTC.